These T cell receptor beta chains were read from a single sample in a study of blood T cell repertoires in COVID-19. Generated by immunoSEQ multiplex PCR, the TCRdb table keeps only in-frame clones and is missing some. The sample carries about 530,000 clones, roughly 91% recorded once. What was sequenced was peripheral blood. Receptors originate from a woman in her forties or fifties with COVID-19, enrolled during active disease. Each CDR3 is given with its conserved first and last residue. A D gene is named only where the DNA matches it firmly. Only part of the rows carry a size: once, few, many, or a class if the clone is expanded.

D	size	V	J	DNA	CDR3
TRBD2	.	TRBV4-1	TRBJ2-5	TGCGCCAGCAGCCAAGATACGGCGGGGGGAGAGACCCAGTACTTC	CASSQDTAGGETQYF
TRBD2	.	TRBV3-1/TRBV3-2	TRBJ2-2	TGTGCCAGCAGCCAAGGAACTAGCGGGGGTACCGGGGAGCTGTTTTTT	CASSQGTSGGTGELFF
.	.	TRBV19	TRBJ1-5	TGTGCCAGTAGGGGTCAGGGGCCAAATCAGCCCCAGCATTTT	CASRGQGPNQPQHF
TRBD1	once	TRBV28	TRBJ2-5	TGTGCCAGCAGTCATCGACAGGGACGGGAGACCCAGTACTTC	CASSHRQGRETQYF
TRBD1	.	TRBV24-1	TRBJ2-1	TGTGCCACCAGTGATCGTACAGGGGGCGCCCACAATGAGCAGTTCTTC	CATSDRTGGAHNEQFF
.	.	TRBV3-1/TRBV3-2	TRBJ1-2	TGTGCCAGCACCGCGTCTGGCCCTGGGCGAGGCTACACCTTC	CASTASGPGRGYTF
.	.	TRBV4-2	TRBJ1-1	TGTGCCAGCAGCCGGGCTGGGGAGGGAGACACTGAAGCTTTCTTT	CASSRAGEGDTEAFF
.	few	TRBV28	TRBJ2-7	TGTGCCACCGGGTCCGGGGGTTCCTACGAGCAGTACTTC	CATGSGGSYEQYF
TRBD2	.	TRBV19	TRBJ2-1	TGTGCCAGTAGTATAGGACTAGCGGGGGCGGATGAGCAGTTCTTC	CASSIGLAGADEQFF
.	.	TRBV5-6	TRBJ2-7	TGTGCCAGCAGCTCCTTCGACAACTACGAGCAGTACTTC	CASSSFDNYEQYF
.	.	TRBV20-1	TRBJ2-7	TGCAGTGCTACCCGTCAGTACGAGCAGTACTTC	CSATRQYEQYF
.	.	TRBV9	TRBJ1-1	TGTGCCAGCAGCGTAGACGGAGACACTGAAGCTTTCTTT	CASSVDGDTEAFF
TRBD1	.	TRBV27	TRBJ2-2	TGTGCCAGCGGGGACAGGTCCTTCACCGGGGAGCTGTTTTTT	CASGDRSFTGELFF
.	.	TRBV7-6	TRBJ2-1	TGTGCCAGCAGCCTAAGTGAGATATCCCATGAGCAGTTCTTC	CASSLSEISHEQFF
.	.	TRBV14	TRBJ1-6	TGTGCCAGCAGCCAAACAGGGTTCTCACCCCTCCACTTT	CASSQTGFSPLHF
.	.	TRBV6-2/TRBV6-3	TRBJ1-2	TGTGCCAGCAGCACGCCCGGAGGGGGGGCCGACCTTATCTACTATGGCTACACCTTC	CASSTPGGGADLIYYGYTF
TRBD2	.	TRBV5-1	TRBJ2-2	TGCGCCAGCACACCAGCGGGGGCCGACACCGGGGAGCTGTTTTTT	CASTPAGADTGELFF
TRBD2	.	TRBV2	TRBJ2-7	TGTGCCAGCGGGGGGGTCTCCTACGAGCAGTACTTC	CASGGVSYEQYF
TRBD1	few	TRBV5-1	TRBJ1-3	TGCGCCAGCAGGGGACAGGGAAACACCATATATTTT	CASRGQGNTIYF
.	.	TRBV5-4	TRBJ2-2	TGTGCCAGCAGCTTGTACAGGCAGGGGGGGGAGCTGTTTTTT	CASSLYRQGGELFF
TRBD1	.	TRBV18	TRBJ2-7	TGTGCCAGCTCCCAGGACAGGTACTACGAGCAGTACTTC	CASSQDRYYEQYF
.	.	TRBV27	TRBJ2-7	TGTGCCAGCAGTCGTCCAGGAATCTCCTACGAGCAGTACTTC	CASSRPGISYEQYF
.	few	TRBV6-1	TRBJ1-2	TGTGCCAGCAGTGAAGCGTCGGGTCGCAATGGCTACACCTTC	CASSEASGRNGYTF
.	.	TRBV5-1	TRBJ2-7	TGCGCCAGCAGCTTGGCCTCCAGCTACGAGCAGTACTTC	CASSLASSYEQYF
.	.	TRBV29-1	TRBJ1-2	TGCAGCGTTGGCGGCCTCGGGGGGGTGGCATCTAACTATGGCTACACCTTC	CSVGGLGGVASNYGYTF
.	.	TRBV24-1	TRBJ2-3	TGTGCCACCAGTGATTCCCTGACAGGTCCCACAGATACGCAGTATTTT	CATSDSLTGPTDTQYF
.	.	TRBV7-9	TRBJ1-4	TGTGCCAGCAGCTCCCCCGGGGGAATAGCAACTAATGAAAAACTGTTTTTT	CASSSPGGIATNEKLFF
.	.	TRBV4-1	TRBJ1-1	TGCGCCAGCAGCCAAGAGGCAGTTGCCACTGAAGCTTTCTTT	CASSQEAVATEAFF
TRBD1	.	TRBV7-2	TRBJ1-2	TGTGCCAGCAGCTCCCGGGACAGGGGGCGAGGTGGCTACACCTTC	CASSSRDRGRGGYTF
.	once	TRBV6-2/TRBV6-3	TRBJ2-7	TGTGCCAGCAGTTACTCTGGGCAGGCCTCCTACGAGCAGTACTTC	CASSYSGQASYEQYF
TRBD1	.	TRBV5-1	TRBJ1-4	TGCGCCAGCAGCCCCGGACAGGGAGTGACTGAAAAACTGTTTTTT	CASSPGQGVTEKLFF
.	.	TRBV11-3	TRBJ2-1	TGTGCCAGCAGCCGGGGAGGCGAAATCTCCTACAATGAGCAGTTCTTC	CASSRGGEISYNEQFF
.	.	TRBV6-5	TRBJ1-2	TGTGCCAGCAGCCTCCGGTCCTATGGCTACACCTTC	CASSLRSYGYTF
TRBD1	.	TRBV7-7	TRBJ2-7	TGTGCCAGCAGCTTAGCTCAGGGGGCACTCTACGAGCAGTACTTC	CASSLAQGALYEQYF
.	.	TRBV4-1	TRBJ1-4	TGCGCCAGCAGCCAAGACATCACAGGAAAACTGTTTTTT	CASSQDITGKLFF
TRBD1	once	TRBV24-1	TRBJ1-2	TGTGCCACCAGTGACCCTTCAGGGGGCTCGGACTATGGCTACACCTTC	CATSDPSGGSDYGYTF
.	.	TRBV4-1	TRBJ2-1	TGCGCCAGCAGCCATCTTTTTAGGAGGGATGAGCAGTTCTTC	CASSHLFRRDEQFF
.	once	TRBV20-1	TRBJ1-2	TGCAGTGCGAAAATAGTACGTGGCTACACCTTC	CSAKIVRGYTF
TRBD1	.	TRBV27	TRBJ1-4	TGTGCCAGCAGCCTTTCCGGGACAGATGAAAAACTGTTTTTT	CASSLSGTDEKLFF
TRBD1	.	TRBV29-1	TRBJ1-3	TGCAGCGTTGGGGGACAGGGGGCTGGAGGAAACACCATATATTTT	CSVGGQGAGGNTIYF
.	.	TRBV6-1	TRBJ2-3	TGTGCCAGCAGTGAAGTGGGCCTCACGGATACGCAGTATTTT	CASSEVGLTDTQYF
TRBD2	.	TRBV30	TRBJ2-5	TGTGCCTGGAGTGGGGCTAGCGGCACGTTGAAGACCCAGTACTTC	CAWSGASGTLKTQYF
.	.	TRBV27	TRBJ2-7	TGTGCCAGCACTACACGGGGGGAGCAGTACTTC	CASTTRGEQYF
TRBD1	.	TRBV7-9	TRBJ2-1	TGTGCCAGCATCATGGACAGGGGGAACAATGAGCAGTTCTTC	CASIMDRGNNEQFF
.	.	TRBV6-2/TRBV6-3	TRBJ1-5	TGTGCCAGCAGTCTCCAGGAGGGGCCCCAGCATTTT	CASSLQEGPQHF
.	.	TRBV5-6	TRBJ2-1	TGTGCCAGCAGCTTTGACTGGGTGAGGCAGTTCTTC	CASSFDWVRQFF
TRBD2	.	TRBV11-2	TRBJ2-2	TGTGCCAGCAGCAATGGACTGGGAGCGGGACTCCTCCACACCGGGGAGCTGTTTTTT	CASSNGLGAGLLHTGELFF
TRBD1	.	TRBV2	TRBJ1-2	TGTGCCAGCAGTAGCAGGACAGGGGGGAACTATGGCTACACCTTC	CASSSRTGGNYGYTF